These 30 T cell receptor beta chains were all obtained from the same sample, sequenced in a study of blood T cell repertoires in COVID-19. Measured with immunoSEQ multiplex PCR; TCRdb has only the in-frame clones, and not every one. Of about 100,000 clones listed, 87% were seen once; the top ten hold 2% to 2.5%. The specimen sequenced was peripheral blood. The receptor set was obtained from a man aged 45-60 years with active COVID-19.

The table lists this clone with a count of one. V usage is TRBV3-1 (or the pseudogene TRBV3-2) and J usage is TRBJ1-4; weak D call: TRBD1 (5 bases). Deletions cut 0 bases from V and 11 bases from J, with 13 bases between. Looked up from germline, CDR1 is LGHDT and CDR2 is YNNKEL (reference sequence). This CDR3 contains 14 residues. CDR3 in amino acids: CASSQDDGAGKLFF. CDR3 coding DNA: TGTGCCAGCAGCCAAGATGACGGGGCGGGGAAACTGTTTTTT.

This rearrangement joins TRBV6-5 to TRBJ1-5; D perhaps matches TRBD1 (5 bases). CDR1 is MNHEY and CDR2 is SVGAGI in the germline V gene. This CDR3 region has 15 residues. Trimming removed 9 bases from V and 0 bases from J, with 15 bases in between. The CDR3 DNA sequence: TGTGCCAGTACTCAGGGCCCGGATAGCAATCAGCCCCAGCATTTT. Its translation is CASTQGPDSNQPQHF.

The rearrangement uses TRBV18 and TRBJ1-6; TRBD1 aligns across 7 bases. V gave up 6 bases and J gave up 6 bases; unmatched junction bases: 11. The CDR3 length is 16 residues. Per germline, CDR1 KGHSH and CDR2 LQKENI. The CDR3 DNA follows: TGTGCCAGCTCGCCTAATCCGGGACAGATTAATTCACCCCTCCACTTT. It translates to CASSPNPGQINSPLHF.

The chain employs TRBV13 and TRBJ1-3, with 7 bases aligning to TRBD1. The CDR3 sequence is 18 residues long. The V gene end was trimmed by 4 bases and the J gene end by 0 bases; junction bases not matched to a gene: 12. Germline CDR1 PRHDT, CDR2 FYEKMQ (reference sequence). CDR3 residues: CASSSPRDSFSSGNTIYF. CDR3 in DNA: TGTGCCAGCAGCTCACCTCGGGACAGCTTCAGCTCTGGAAACACCATATATTTT.

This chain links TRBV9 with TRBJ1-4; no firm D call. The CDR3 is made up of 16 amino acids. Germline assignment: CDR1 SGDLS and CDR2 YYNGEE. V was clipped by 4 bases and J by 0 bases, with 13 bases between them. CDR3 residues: CASSFHPGSTNEKLFF. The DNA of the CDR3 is TGTGCCAGCAGCTTCCACCCAGGATCAACTAATGAAAAACTGTTTTTT.

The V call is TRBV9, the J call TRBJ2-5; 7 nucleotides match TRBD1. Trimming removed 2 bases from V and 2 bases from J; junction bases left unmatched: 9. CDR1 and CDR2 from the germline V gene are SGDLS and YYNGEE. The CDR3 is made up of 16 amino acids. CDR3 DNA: TGTGCCAGCAGCGTCAGCCATAGACAGGGTCAAGAGACCCAGTACTTC. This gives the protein CASSVSHRQGQETQYF.

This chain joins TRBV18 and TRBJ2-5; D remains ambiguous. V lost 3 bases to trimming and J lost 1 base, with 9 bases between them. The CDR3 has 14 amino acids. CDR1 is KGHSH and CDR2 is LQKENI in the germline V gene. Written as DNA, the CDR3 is TGTGCCAGCTCACCGGCTCGATCCCAAGAGACCCAGTACTTC. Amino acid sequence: CASSPARSQETQYF. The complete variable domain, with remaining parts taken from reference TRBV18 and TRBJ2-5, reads NAGVMQNPRHLVRRRGQEARLRCSPMKGHSHVYWYRQLPEEGLKFMVYLQKENIIDESGMPKERFSAEFPKEGPSILRIQQVVRGDSAAYFCASSPARSQETQYFGPGTRLLVL.

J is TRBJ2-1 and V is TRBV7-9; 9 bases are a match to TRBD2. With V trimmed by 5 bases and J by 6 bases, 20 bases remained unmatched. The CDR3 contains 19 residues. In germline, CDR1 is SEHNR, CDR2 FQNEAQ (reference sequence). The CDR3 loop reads CASSRPLWAGGRSGNEQFF. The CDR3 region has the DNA TGTGCCAGCAGCCGTCCTCTCTGGGCGGGGGGGAGGAGCGGCAATGAGCAGTTCTTC.

The CDR3 is CASSLDYGGEAFF. The CDR3 DNA is TGTGCCAGCAGCTTAGACTACGGGGGTGAAGCTTTCTTT. The rearrangement links TRBV11-2 to TRBJ1-1; TRBD1 might be the D (5 bases). V lost 0 bases to trimming and J lost 7 bases, with 9 bases between them. The germline V gene encodes CDR1 SGHAT and CDR2 FQNNGV. This CDR3 is built from 13 residues.

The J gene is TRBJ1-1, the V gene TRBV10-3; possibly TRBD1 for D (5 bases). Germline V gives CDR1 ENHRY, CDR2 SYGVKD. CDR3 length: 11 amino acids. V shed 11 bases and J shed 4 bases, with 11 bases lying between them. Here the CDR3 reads CASQGGTEAFF. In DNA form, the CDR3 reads TGTGCCTCCCAGGGAGGCACTGAAGCTTTCTTT.

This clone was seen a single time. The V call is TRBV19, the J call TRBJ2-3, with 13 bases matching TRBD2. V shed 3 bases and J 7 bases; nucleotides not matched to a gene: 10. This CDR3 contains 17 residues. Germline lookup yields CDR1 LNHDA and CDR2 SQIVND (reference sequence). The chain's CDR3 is CASSIRSGLAGPHTQYF. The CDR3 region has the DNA TGTGCCAGTAGTATTAGATCGGGACTAGCGGGGCCTCATACGCAGTATTTT.

CDR3 coding DNA: TGCGCCAGCAGCCCGGGGGGCGGGGGTGAGACCCAGTACTTC. This translates into CASSPGGGGETQYF. The rearrangement uses TRBV5-1 and TRBJ2-5, with D perhaps matching TRBD2 (7 bases). Per germline, CDR1 SGHRS and CDR2 YFSETQ. The CDR3 contains 14 residues. V was clipped by 4 bases and J by 5 bases, with 15 bases between them.

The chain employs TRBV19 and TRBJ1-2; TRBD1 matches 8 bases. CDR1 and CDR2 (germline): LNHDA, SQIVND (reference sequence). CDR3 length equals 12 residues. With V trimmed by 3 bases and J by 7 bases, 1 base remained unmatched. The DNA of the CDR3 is TGTGCCAGTAGTATGGACAGGGCTGGCTACACCTTC. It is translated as CASSMDRAGYTF. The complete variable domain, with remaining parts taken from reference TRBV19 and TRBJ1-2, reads DGGITQSPKYLFRKEGQNVTLSCEQNLNHDAMYWYRQDPGQGLRLIYYSQIVNDFQKGDIAEGYSVSREKKESFPLTVTSAQKNPTAFYLCASSMDRAGYTFGSGTRLTVV.

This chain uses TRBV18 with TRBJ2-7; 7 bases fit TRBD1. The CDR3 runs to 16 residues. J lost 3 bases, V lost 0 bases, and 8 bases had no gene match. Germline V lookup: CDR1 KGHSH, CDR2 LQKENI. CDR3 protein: CASSPPGLSGGYEQYF. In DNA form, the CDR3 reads TGTGCCAGCTCACCACCCGGGCTTTCAGGGGGCTACGAGCAGTACTTC. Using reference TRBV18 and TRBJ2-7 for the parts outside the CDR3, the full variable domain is NAGVMQNPRHLVRRRGQEARLRCSPMKGHSHVYWYRQLPEEGLKFMVYLQKENIIDESGMPKERFSAEFPKEGPSILRIQQVVRGDSAAYFCASSPPGLSGGYEQYFGPGTRLTVT.

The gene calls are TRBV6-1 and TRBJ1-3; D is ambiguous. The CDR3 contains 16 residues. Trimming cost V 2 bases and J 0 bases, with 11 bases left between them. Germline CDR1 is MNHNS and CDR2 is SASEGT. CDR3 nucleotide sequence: TGTGCCAGCAGTGAAAACAGCCTGAGCTCTGGAAACACCATATATTTT. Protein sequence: CASSENSLSSGNTIYF.

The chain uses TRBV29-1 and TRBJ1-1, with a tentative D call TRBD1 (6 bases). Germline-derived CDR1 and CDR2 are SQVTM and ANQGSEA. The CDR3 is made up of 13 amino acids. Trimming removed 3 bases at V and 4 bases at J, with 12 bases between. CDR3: CSVETTGGTEAFF. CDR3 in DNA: TGCAGCGTTGAGACGACAGGAGGCACTGAAGCTTTCTTT.

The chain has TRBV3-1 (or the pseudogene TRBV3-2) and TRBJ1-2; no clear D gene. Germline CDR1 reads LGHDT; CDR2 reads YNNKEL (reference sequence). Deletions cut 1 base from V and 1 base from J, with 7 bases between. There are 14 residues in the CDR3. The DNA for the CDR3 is TGTGCCAGCAGCCAAGTTGCGGGTAACTATGGCTACACCTTC. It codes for CASSQVAGNYGYTF.

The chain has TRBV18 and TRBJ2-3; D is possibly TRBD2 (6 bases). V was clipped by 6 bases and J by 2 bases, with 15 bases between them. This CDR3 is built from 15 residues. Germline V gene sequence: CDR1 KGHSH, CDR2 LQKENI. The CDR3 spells CASSEGFQDTDTQYF. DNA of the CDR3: TGTGCCAGCTCGGAGGGTTTTCAAGACACAGATACGCAGTATTTT.

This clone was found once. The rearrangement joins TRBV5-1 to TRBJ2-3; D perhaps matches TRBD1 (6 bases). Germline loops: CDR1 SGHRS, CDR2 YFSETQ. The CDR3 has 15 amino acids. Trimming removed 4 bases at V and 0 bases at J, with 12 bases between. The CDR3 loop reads CASSGGLTSTDTQYF. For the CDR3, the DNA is TGCGCCAGCAGCGGGGGCCTTACTAGCACAGATACGCAGTATTTT.

CDR3 sequence (DNA): TGCGCCAGCAGCCCTACAGGGACTAATGAAAAACTGTTTTTT. It encodes CASSPTGTNEKLFF. This chain joins TRBV5-1 and TRBJ1-4; possible D gene TRBD1, 6 bases. Germline assignment: CDR1 SGHRS and CDR2 YFSETQ. Trimming took 4 bases from V and 2 from J, leaving 9 bases between them. The CDR3 length is 14 residues.

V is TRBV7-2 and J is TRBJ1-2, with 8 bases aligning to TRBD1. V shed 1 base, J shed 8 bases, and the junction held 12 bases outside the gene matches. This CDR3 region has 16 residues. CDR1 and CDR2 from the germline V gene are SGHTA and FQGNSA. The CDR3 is CASSLGAGGPIGGYTF. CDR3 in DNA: TGTGCCAGCAGCTTAGGGGCAGGGGGCCCGATTGGAGGCTACACCTTC.

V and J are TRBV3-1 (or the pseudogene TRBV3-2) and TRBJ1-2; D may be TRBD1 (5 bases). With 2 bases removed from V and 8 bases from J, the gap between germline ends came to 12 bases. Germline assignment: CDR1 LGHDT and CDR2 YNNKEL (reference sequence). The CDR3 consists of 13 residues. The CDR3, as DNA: TGTGCCAGCAGCCAAAGGAGGGACGGCGGCTACACCTTC. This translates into CASSQRRDGGYTF.

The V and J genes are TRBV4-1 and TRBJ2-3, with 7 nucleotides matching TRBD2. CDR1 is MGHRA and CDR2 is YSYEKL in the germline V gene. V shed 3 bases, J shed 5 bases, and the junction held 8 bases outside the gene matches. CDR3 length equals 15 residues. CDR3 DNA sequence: TGCGCCAGCAGCCACCTGGGCGGGGGTGAAGATACGCAGTATTTT. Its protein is CASSHLGGGEDTQYF.

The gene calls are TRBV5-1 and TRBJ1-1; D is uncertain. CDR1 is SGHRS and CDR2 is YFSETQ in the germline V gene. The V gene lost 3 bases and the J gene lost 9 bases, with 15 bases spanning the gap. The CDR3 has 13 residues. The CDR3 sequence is CASSSDSGIKAFF. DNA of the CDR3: TGCGCCAGCAGCTCCGACTCTGGTATAAAAGCTTTCTTT.

For the CDR3, the DNA is TGCGCCAGCAGCTTAAGGGGCCTATCCCACACTGAAGCTTTCTTT. Protein: CASSLRGLSHTEAFF. This sequence joins TRBV5-1 and TRBJ1-1, with a possible D match to TRBD1 (5 bases). CDR3 size: 15 residues. Trimming left V 2 bases short and J 3 bases short, with 14 bases between. The germline gives CDR1 SGHRS, CDR2 YFSETQ.

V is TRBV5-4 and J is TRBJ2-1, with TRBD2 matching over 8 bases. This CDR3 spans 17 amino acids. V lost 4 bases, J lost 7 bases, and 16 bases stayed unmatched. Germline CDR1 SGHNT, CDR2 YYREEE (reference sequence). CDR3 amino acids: CASSGPSGGLGDNEQFF. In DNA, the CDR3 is TGTGCCAGCAGCGGGCCTTCGGGGGGGCTTGGGGATAATGAGCAGTTCTTC.

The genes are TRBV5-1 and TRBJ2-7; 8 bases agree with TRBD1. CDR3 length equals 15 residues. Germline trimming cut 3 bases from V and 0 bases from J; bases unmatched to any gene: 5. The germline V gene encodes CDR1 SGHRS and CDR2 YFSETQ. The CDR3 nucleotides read TGCGCCAGCAGCTCCGGGACAGGCCTCTCCTACGAGCAGTACTTC. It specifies CASSSGTGLSYEQYF.

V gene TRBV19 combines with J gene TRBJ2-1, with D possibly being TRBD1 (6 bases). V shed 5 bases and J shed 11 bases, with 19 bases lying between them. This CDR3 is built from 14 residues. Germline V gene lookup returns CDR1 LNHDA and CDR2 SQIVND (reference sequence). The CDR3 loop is CASSGDTDKKKQFF. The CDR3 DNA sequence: TGTGCCAGTAGTGGGGACACGGATAAAAAAAAGCAGTTCTTC.

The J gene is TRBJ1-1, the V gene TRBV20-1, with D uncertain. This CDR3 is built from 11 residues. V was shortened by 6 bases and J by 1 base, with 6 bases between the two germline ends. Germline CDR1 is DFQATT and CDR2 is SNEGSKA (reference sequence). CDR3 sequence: CSAGRNTEAFF. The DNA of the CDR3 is TGCAGTGCGGGCAGGAACACTGAAGCTTTCTTT.

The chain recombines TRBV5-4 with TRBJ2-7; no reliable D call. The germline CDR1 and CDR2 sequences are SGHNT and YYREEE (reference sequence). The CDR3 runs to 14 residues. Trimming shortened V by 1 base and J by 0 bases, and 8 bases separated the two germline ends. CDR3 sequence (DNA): TGTGCCAGCAGCTTGAATCCGGGCTCCTACGAGCAGTACTTC. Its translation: CASSLNPGSYEQYF.